The sequence of this T cell receptor beta chain was determined in a study of blood T cell repertoires in COVID-19. The count of this clone is one. Libraries were prepared by immunoSEQ multiplex PCR; TCRdb keeps only in-frame clonotypes and omits some of them. This sample has about 72,000 clones, with approximately 84% found just once. The specimen sequenced was peripheral blood. This receptor was taken from a man aged 70 or older with active or convalescent COVID-19.

The CDR3 bases are TGTGCCAGCAGCTTGGGACAGGGTGGTCCCAAAAACATTCAGTACTTC. It translates to CASSLGQGGPKNIQYF. The J gene is TRBJ2-4, the V gene TRBV5-4, with TRBD1 identical over 7 bases. The J segment lost 2 bases and the V segment lost 0 bases, leaving 5 bases of the junction unmatched. CDR3 size: 16 residues. Per germline, CDR1 SGHNT and CDR2 YYREEE (reference sequence). The complete variable domain, with remaining parts taken from reference TRBV5-4 and TRBJ2-4, reads ETGVTQSPTHLIKTRGQQVTLRCSSQSGHNTVSWYQQALGQGPQFIFQYYREEENGRGNFPPRFSGLQFPNYSSELNVNALELDDSALYLCASSLGQGGPKNIQYFGAGTRLSVL.